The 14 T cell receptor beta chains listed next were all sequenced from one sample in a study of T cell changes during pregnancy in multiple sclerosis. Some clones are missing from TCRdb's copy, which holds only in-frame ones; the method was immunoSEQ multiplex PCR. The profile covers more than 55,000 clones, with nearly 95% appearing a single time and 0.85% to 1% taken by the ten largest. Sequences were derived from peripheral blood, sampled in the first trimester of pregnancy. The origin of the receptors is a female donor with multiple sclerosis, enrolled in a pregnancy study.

The CDR3 is CATGQGGSYEQYF. CDR3 DNA sequence: TGTGCCACCGGACAGGGAGGGTCCTACGAGCAGTACTTC. J is TRBJ2-7 and V is TRBV6-5, with D tentatively TRBD1 (8 bases). The CDR3 loop spans 13 amino acids. Germline V gives CDR1 MNHEY, CDR2 SVGAGI. V was shortened by 10 bases and J by 1 base, with 14 bases between the two germline ends.

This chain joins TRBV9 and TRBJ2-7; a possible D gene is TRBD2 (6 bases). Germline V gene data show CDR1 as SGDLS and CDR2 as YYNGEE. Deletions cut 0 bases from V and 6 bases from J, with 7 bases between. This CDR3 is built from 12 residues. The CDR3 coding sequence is TGTGCCAGCAGCGTAGTGGGGGGCGAGCAGTACTTC. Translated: CASSVVGGEQYF.

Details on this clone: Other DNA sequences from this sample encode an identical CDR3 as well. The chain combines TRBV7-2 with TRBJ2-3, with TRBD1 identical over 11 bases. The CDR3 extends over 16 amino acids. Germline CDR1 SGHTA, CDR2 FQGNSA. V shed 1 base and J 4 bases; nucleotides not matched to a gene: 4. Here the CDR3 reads CASSLVGTGGADTQYF. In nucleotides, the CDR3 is TGTGCCAGCAGCTTAGTTGGGACAGGGGGGGCAGATACGCAGTATTTT.

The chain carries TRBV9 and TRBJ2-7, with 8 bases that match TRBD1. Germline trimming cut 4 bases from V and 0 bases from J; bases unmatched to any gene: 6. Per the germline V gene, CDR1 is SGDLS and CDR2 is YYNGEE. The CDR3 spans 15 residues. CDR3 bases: TGTGCCAGCAGCTCGACAGGGGAGCCCTCCTACGAGCAGTACTTC. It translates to CASSSTGEPSYEQYF.

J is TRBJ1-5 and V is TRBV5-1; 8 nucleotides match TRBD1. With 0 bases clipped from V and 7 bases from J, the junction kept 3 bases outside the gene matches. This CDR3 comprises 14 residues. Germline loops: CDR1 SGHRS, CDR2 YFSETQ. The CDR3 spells CASSLETGAQPQHF. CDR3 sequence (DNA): TGCGCCAGCAGCTTGGAGACAGGGGCGCAGCCCCAGCATTTT.

CDR3 DNA: TGTGCCAGCAGCCAAGAGGCCGGACTATTCCGGGAGACCCAGTACTTC. It specifies CASSQEAGLFRETQYF. The rearrangement links TRBV4-2 to TRBJ2-5, with D maybe TRBD2 (6 bases). The CDR3 has 16 amino acids. The germline V gene encodes CDR1 LGHNA and CDR2 YNFKEQ. The germline V and J ends were trimmed by 0 bases and 5 bases, with 16 bases remaining between them.

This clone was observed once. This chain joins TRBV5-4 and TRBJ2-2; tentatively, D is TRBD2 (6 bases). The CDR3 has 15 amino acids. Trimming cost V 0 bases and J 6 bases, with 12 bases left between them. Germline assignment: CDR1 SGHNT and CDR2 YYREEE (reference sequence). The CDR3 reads CASSLAGGIAGELFF. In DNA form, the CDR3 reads TGTGCCAGCAGCTTGGCCGGGGGAATAGCCGGGGAGCTGTTTTTT. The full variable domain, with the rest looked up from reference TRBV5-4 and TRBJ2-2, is ETGVTQSPTHLIKTRGQQVTLRCSSQSGHNTVSWYQQALGQGPQFIFQYYREEENGRGNFPPRFSGLQFPNYSSELNVNALELDDSALYLCASSLAGGIAGELFFGEGSRLTVL.

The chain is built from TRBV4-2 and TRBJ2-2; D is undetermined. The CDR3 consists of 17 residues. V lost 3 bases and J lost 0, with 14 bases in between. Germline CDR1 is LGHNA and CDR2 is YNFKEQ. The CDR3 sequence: CASSHRQGLTNTGELFF. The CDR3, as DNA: TGTGCCAGCAGCCATCGACAAGGCCTCACGAACACCGGGGAGCTGTTTTTT.

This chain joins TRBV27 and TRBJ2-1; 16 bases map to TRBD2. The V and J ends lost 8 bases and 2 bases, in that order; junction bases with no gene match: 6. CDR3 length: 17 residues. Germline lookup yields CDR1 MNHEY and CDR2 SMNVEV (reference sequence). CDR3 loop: CASAGLAGGQPYNEQFF. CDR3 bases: TGTGCCAGCGCGGGACTAGCGGGGGGGCAACCCTACAATGAGCAGTTCTTC.

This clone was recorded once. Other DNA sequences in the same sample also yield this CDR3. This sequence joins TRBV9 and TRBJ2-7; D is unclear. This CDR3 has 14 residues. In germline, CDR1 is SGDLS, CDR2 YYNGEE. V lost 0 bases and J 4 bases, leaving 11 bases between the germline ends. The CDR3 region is CASSVGAQPYEQYF. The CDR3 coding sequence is TGTGCCAGCAGCGTAGGGGCACAGCCTTACGAGCAGTACTTC.

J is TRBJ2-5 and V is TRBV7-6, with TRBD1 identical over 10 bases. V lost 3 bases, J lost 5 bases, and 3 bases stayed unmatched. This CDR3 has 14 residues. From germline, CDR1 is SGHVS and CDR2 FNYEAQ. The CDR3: CASSFGTGAETQYF. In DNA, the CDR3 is TGTGCCAGCAGCTTCGGGACAGGGGCCGAGACCCAGTACTTC.

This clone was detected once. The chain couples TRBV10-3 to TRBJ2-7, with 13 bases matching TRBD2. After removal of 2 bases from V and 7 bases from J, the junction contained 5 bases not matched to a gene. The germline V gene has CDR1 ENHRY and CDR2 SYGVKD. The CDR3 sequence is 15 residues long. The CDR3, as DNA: TGTGCCATCAGTGAGACTAGCGGGGGGGCTTATGAGCAGTACTTC. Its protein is CAISETSGGAYEQYF.

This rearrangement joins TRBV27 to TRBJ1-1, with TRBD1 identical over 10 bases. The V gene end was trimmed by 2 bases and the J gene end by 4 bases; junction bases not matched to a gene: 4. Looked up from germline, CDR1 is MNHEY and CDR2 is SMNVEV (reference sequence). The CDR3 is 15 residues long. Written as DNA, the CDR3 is TGTGCCAGCAGTTTAATAGGGACAGGGGCCACTGAAGCTTTCTTT. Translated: CASSLIGTGATEAFF.

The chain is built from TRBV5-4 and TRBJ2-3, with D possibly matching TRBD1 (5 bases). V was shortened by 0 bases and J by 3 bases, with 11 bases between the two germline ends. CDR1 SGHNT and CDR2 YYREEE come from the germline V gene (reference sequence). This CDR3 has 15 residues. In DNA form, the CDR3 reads TGTGCCAGCAGCTTGGATCAGGGAAGGACAGATACGCAGTATTTT. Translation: CASSLDQGRTDTQYF.